A selection of T cell receptor beta chains follows, all from one sample in a study of cytomegalovirus exposure and HLA in healthy donors. Sequenced by immunoSEQ multiplex PCR; TCRdb stores in-frame clones only, minus some. The sample yields some 160,000 clones, approximately 86% seen once. Sequenced material: PBMCs. These receptors originate from a woman between 18 and 30 years old in good health and CMV-seronegative. CDR3s include the opening cysteine and the closing phenylalanine or tryptophan. The order of the fields is CDR3 protein, clone size, V gene, D gene, J gene. D genes are given only for firm matches. Size values are once, few and many counts, or a class for expanded clones, and some rows have none.

CASSSTGLRYPLHF,few,TRBV28,.,TRBJ1-6
CASSWDSHGYTF,.,TRBV28,TRBD1,TRBJ1-2
CASKREYTGELFF,.,TRBV6-5,.,TRBJ2-2
CASSIGRLNEQFF,.,TRBV19,.,TRBJ2-1
CASSSRSSPLHF,.,TRBV27,.,TRBJ1-6
CASSSQGDEQFF,.,TRBV5-6,TRBD1,TRBJ2-1
CASRGQGRTKTGRNF,.,TRBV6-1,TRBD1,TRBJ1-4
CASSSSGSREYNEQFF,.,TRBV7-9,.,TRBJ2-1
CASSLGTSGNQETQYF,.,TRBV7-9,TRBD2,TRBJ2-5
CASSTGQSYEQYF,.,TRBV5-1,TRBD1,TRBJ2-7
CASSLEASGWTYNEQFF,.,TRBV5-1,TRBD2,TRBJ2-1
CASSLGTSGRSYEQYF,.,TRBV7-9,TRBD2,TRBJ2-7
CASSRGSGTGSYEQYF,.,TRBV28,TRBD1,TRBJ2-7
CASSIYAYEQYF,.,TRBV7-8,.,TRBJ2-7
CASSFRQTLSGANVLTF,.,TRBV5-1,.,TRBJ2-6
CASSPLGANIQYF,.,TRBV5-1,.,TRBJ2-4
CASSVVGSQFLSYNEQFF,.,TRBV9,.,TRBJ2-1